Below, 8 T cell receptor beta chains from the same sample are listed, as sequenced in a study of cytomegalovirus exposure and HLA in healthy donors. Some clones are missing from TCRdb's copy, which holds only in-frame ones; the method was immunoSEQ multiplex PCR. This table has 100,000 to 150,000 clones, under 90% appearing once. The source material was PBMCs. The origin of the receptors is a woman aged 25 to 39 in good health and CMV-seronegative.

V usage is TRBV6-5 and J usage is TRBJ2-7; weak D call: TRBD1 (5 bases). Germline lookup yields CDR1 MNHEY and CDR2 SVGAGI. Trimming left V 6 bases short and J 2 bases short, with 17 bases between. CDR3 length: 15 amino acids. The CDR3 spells CASSPTSDITYEQYF. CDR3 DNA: TGTGCCAGCAGCCCCACCTCGGACATAACCTACGAGCAGTACTTC.

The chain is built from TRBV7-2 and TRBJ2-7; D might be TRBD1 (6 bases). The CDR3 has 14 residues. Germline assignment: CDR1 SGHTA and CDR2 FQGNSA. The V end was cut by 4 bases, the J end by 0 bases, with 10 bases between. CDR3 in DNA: TGTGCCAGCAGCTCAAACAGGGCCTCCTACGAGCAGTACTTC. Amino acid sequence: CASSSNRASYEQYF.

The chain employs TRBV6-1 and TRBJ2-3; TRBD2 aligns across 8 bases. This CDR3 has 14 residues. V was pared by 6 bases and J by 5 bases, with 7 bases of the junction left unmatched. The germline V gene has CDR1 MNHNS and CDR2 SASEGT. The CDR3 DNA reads TGTGCCAGCAGACTGGGACTAGTCAAAGATACGCAGTATTTT. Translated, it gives CASRLGLVKDTQYF.

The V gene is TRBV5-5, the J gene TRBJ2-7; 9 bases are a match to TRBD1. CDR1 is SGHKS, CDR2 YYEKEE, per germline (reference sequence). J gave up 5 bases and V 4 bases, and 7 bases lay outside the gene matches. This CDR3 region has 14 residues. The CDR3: CASSISGTGNEQYF. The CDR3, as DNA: TGTGCCAGCAGCATCTCCGGGACAGGGAACGAGCAGTACTTC.

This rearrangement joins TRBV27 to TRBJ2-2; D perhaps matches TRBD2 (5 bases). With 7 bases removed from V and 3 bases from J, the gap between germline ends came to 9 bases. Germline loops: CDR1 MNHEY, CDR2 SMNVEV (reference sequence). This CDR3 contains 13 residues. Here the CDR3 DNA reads TGTGCCAGCACCGGACTGTACACCGGGGAGCTGTTTTTT. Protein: CASTGLYTGELFF.

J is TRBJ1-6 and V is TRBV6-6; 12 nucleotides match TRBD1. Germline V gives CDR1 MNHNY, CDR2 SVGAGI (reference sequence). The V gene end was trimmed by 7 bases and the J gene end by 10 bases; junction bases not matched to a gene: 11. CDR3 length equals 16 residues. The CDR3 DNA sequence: TGTGCCAGCACCCTAGGGACCGGGACAGGGGGCTCACCCCTCCACTTT. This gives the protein CASTLGTGTGGSPLHF.

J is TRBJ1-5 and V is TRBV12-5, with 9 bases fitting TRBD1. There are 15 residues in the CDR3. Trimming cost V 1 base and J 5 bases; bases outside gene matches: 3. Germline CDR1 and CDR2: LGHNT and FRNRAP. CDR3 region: CASGLGGQGDQPQHF. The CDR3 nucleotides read TGTGCTAGTGGTTTGGGGGGACAGGGAGATCAGCCCCAGCATTTT.

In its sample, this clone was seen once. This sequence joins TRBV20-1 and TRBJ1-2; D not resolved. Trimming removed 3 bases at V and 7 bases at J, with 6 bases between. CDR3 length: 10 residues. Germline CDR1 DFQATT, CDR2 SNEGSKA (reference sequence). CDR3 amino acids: CSASEGGYTF. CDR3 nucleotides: TGCAGTGCTAGCGAGGGTGGCTACACCTTC.